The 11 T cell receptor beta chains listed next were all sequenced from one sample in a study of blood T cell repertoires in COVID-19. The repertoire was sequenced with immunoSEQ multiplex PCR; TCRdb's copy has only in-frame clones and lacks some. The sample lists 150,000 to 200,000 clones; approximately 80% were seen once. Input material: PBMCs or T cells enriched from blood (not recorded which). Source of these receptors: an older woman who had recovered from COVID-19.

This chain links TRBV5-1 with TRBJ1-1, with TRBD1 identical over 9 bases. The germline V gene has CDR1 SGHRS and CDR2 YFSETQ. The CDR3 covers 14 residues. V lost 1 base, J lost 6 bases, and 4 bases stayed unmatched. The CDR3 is CASSLPTGGSEAFF. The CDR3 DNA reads TGCGCCAGCAGCTTGCCTACAGGGGGCTCTGAAGCTTTCTTT. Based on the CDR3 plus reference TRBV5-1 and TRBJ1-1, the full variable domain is KAGVTQTPRYLIKTRGQQVTLSCSPISGHRSVSWYQQTPGQGLQFLFEYFSETQRNKGNFPGRFSGRQFSNSRSEMNVSTLELGDSALYLCASSLPTGGSEAFFGQGTRLTVV.

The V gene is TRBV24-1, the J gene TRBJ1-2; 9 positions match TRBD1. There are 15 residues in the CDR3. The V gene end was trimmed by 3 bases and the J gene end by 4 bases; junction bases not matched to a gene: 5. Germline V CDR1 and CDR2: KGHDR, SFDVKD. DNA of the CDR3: TGTGCCACCAGTGATGTTGGACAGGGGAGCTATGGCTACACCTTC. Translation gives CATSDVGQGSYGYTF.

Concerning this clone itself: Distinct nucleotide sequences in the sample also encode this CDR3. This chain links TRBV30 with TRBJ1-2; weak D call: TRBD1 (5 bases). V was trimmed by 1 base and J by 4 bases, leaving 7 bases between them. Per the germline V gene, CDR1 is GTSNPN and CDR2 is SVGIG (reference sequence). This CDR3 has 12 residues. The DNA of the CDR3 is TGTGCCTGGAGTGCCCAGGGCTATGGCTACACCTTC. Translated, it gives CAWSAQGYGYTF. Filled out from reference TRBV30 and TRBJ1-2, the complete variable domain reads SQTIHQWPATLVQPVGSPLSLECTVEGTSNPNLYWYRQAAGRGLQLLFYSVGIGQISSEVPQNLSASRPQDRQFILSSKKLLLSDSGFYLCAWSAQGYGYTFGSGTRLTVV.

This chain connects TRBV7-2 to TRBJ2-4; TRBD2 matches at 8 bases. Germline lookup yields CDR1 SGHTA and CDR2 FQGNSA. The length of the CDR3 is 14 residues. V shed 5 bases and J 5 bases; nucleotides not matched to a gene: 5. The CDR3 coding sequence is TGTGCCAGCAGCCGGGGGGGGATCGAAAACATTCAGTACTTC. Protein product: CASSRGGIENIQYF.

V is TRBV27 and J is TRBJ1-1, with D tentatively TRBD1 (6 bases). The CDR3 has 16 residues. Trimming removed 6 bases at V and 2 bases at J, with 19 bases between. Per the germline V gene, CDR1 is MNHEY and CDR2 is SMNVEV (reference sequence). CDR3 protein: CASRPGGGLLNTEAFF. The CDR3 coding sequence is TGTGCCAGCAGACCCGGGGGGGGGCTTTTAAACACTGAAGCTTTCTTT.

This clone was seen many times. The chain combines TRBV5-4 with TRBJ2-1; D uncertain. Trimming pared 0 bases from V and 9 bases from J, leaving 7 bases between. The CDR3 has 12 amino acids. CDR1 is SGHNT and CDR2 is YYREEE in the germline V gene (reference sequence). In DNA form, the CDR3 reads TGTGCCAGCAGCTTGGTATTGTCTGAGCAGTTCTTC. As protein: CASSLVLSEQFF.

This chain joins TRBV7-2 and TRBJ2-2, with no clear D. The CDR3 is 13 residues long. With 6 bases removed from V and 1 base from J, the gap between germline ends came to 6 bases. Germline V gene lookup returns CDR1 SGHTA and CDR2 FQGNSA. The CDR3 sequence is CASRSRNTGELFF. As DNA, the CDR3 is TGTGCCAGCAGAAGCCGGAACACCGGGGAGCTGTTTTTT.

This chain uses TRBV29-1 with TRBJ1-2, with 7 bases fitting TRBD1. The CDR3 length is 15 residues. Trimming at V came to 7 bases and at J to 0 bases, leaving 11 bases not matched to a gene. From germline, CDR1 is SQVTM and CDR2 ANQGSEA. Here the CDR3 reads CSAGTAGEANYGYTF. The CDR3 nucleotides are TGCAGCGCAGGGACAGCCGGGGAAGCTAACTATGGCTACACCTTC.

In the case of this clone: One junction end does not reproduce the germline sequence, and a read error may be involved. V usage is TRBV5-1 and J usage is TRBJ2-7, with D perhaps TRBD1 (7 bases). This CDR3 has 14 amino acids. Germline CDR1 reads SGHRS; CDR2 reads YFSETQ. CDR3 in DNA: TGCGCCAGCAGCCTCCAGGGGGGTTCCTCCGAGCAGTACTTC. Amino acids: CASSLQGGSSEQYF.

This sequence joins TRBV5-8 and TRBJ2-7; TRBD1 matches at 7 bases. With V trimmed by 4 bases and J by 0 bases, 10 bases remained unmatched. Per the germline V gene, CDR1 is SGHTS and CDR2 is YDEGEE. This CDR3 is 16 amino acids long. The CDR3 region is CASSPTGELGSYEQYF. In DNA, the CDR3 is TGTGCCAGCAGCCCTACAGGGGAACTTGGCTCCTACGAGCAGTACTTC. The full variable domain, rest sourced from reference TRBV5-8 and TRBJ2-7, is EAGVTQSPTHLIKTRGQQATLRCSPISGHTSVYWYQQALGLGLQFLLWYDEGEERNRGNFPPRFSGRQFPNYSSELNVNALELEDSALYLCASSPTGELGSYEQYFGPGTRLTVT.

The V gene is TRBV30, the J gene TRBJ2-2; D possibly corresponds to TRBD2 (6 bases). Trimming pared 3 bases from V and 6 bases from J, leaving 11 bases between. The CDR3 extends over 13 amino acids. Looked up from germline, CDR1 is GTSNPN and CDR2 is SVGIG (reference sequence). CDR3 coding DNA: TGTGCCTGGAGCGTGTGGGGGGCCGGGGAGCTGTTTTTT. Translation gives CAWSVWGAGELFF.